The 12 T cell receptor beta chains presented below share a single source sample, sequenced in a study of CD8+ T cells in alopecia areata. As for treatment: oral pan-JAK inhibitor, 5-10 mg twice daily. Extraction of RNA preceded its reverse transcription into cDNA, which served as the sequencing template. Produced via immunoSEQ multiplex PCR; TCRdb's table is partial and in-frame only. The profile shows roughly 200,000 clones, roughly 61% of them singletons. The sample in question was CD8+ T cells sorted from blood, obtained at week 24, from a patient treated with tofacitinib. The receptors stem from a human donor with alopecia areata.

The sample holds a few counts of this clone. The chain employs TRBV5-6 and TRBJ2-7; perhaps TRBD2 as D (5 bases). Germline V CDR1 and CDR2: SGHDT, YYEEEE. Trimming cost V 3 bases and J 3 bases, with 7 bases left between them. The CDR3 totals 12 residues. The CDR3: CASSSGNYEQYF. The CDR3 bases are TGTGCCAGCAGCTCCGGGAACTACGAGCAGTACTTC.

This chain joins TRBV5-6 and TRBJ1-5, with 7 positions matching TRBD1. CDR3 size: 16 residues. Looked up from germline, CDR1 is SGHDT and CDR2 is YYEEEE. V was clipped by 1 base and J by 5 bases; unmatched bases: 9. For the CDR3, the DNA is TGTGCCAGCAGCTTGTGGATAGGGGGCTTGGATCAGCCCCAGCATTTT. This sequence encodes CASSLWIGGLDQPQHF.

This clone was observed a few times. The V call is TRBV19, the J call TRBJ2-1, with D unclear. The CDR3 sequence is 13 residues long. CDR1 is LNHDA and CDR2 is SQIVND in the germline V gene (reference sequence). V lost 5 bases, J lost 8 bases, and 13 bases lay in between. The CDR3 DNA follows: TGTGCCAGTAGTTTCGCCTACACGGATGAGCAGTTCTTC. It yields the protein CASSFAYTDEQFF.

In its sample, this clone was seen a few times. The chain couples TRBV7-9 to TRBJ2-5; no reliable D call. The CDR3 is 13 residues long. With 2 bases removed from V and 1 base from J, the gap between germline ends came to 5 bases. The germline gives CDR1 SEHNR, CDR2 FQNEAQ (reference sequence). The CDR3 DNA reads TGTGCCAGCAGCTTACAGCTCCAAGAGACCCAGTACTTC. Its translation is CASSLQLQETQYF.

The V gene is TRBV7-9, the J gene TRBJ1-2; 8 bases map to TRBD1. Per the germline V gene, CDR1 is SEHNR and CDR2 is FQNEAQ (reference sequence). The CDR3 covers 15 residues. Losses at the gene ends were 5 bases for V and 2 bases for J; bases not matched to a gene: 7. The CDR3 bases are TGTGCCAGCAGCACCCGGACAGGGCCGAACTATGGCTACACCTTC. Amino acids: CASSTRTGPNYGYTF. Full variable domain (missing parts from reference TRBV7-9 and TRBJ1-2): DTGVSQNPRHKITKRGQNVTFRCDPISEHNRLYWYRQTLGQGPEFLTYFQNEAQLEKSRLLSDRFSAERPKGSFSTLEIQRTEQGDSAMYLCASSTRTGPNYGYTFGSGTRLTVV.

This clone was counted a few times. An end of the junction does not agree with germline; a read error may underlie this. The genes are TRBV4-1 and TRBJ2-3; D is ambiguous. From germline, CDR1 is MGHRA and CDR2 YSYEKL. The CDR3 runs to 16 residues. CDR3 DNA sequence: TGTGCCAGCAGCTTAGGCCTAATGCCGGTCGCGGATACGCAGTATTTT. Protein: CASSLGLMPVADTQYF.

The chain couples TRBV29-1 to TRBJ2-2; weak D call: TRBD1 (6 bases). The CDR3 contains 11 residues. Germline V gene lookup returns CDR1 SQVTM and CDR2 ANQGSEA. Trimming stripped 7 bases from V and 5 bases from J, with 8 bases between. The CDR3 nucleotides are TGCAGCGGGGGGCGGACCGGGGAGCTGTTTTTT. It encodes CSGGRTGELFF.

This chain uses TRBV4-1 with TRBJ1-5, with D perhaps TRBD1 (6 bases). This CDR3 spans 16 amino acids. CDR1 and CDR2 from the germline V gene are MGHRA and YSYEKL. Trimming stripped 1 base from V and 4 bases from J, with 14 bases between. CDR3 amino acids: CASSQALGQFNQPQHF. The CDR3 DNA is TGCGCCAGCAGCCAAGCCTTAGGACAGTTTAATCAGCCCCAGCATTTT.

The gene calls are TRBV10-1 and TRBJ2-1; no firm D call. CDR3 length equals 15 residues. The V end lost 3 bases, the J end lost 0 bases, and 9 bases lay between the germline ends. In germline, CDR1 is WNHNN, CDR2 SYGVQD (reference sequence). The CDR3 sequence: CASSEVFSSYNEQFF. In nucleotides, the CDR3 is TGCGCCAGCAGTGAAGTTTTTAGCTCCTACAATGAGCAGTTCTTC.

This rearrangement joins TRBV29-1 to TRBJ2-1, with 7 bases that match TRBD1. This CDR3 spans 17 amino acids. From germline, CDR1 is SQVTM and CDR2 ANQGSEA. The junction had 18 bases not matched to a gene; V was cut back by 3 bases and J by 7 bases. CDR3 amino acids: CSVDVTSPGQQENEQFF. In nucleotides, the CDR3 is TGCAGCGTTGACGTGACCTCCCCGGGACAGCAAGAGAATGAGCAGTTCTTC.

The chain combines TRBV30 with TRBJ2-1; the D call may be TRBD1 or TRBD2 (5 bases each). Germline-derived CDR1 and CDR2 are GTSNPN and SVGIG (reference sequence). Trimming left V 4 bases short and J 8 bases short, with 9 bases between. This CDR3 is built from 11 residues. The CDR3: CAWIQGDEQFF. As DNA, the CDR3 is TGTGCCTGGATCCAGGGAGATGAGCAGTTCTTC. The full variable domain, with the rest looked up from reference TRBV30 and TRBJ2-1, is SQTIHQWPATLVQPVGSPLSLECTVEGTSNPNLYWYRQAAGRGLQLLFYSVGIGQISSEVPQNLSASRPQDRQFILSSKKLLLSDSGFYLCAWIQGDEQFFGPGTRLTVL.

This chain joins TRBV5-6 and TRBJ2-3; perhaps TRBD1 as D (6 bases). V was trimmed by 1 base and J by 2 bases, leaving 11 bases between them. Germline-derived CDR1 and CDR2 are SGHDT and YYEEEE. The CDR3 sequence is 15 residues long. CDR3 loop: CASSLLYRDTDTQYF. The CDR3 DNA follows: TGTGCCAGCAGCTTGCTCTACAGGGACACAGATACGCAGTATTTT.